This passage covers 20 T cell receptor beta chains from one sample sequenced in a study of blood T cell repertoires in COVID-19. Profiling relied on immunoSEQ multiplex PCR, and the TCRdb table lists in-frame clones only, not all of them. This table holds about 380,000 clones, 90% found once. The sequencing sample was made of peripheral blood. Source of these receptors: a man aged 18 to 35 with active or convalescent COVID-19.

The V gene is TRBV5-1, the J gene TRBJ2-7; TRBD1 matches 8 bases. Germline CDR1 and CDR2: SGHRS and YFSETQ. The CDR3 runs to 14 residues. V gave up 6 bases and J gave up 3 bases; unmatched junction bases: 8. This CDR3 is CASTIGQGLYEQYF. As DNA, the CDR3 is TGCGCCAGCACCATTGGACAGGGCCTCTACGAGCAGTACTTC.

This chain links TRBV9 with TRBJ2-7, with D tentatively TRBD1 (5 bases). The CDR3 runs to 14 residues. Germline V gives CDR1 SGDLS, CDR2 YYNGEE. V was cut by 0 bases and J by 12 bases, with 19 bases left in between. CDR3 DNA: TGTGCCAGCAGCGTAGCCGACAGCGACACGACGCCGTACTTC. Protein: CASSVADSDTTPYF.

This clone appeared once. This chain links TRBV11-2 with TRBJ1-6; TRBD1 agrees at 8 bases. Germline trimming cut 5 bases from V and 8 bases from J; bases unmatched to any gene: 11. Looked up from germline, CDR1 is SGHAT and CDR2 is FQNNGV. This CDR3 spans 16 amino acids. In DNA form, the CDR3 reads TGTGCCAGCAGCGTAATCAGGGGGCGTTTTGATTCACCCCTCCACTTT. It encodes CASSVIRGRFDSPLHF.

The V call is TRBV5-5, the J call TRBJ1-1; D uncertain. This CDR3 comprises 12 residues. Germline-derived CDR1 and CDR2 are SGHKS and YYEKEE (reference sequence). Deletions cut 4 bases from V and 6 bases from J, with 10 bases between. This chain's CDR3 is CASSHWEAEAFF. The CDR3 DNA reads as TGTGCCAGCAGCCACTGGGAGGCTGAAGCTTTCTTT.

The rearrangement joins TRBV4-2 to TRBJ2-1; a possible D gene is TRBD2 (7 bases). The CDR3 loop spans 17 amino acids. Germline values: CDR1 LGHNA, CDR2 YNFKEQ. V shed 0 bases and J shed 5 bases, with 17 bases lying between them. The CDR3, as DNA: TGTGCCAGCAGCCAAGATCATATCGGGGGGCTGGACAATGAGCAGTTCTTC. It is translated as CASSQDHIGGLDNEQFF.

The rearrangement links TRBV9 to TRBJ1-2; D unresolved. Trimming cost V 4 bases and J 2 bases, with 12 bases left between them. The CDR3 has 14 amino acids. CDR1 and CDR2 (germline): SGDLS, YYNGEE. The CDR3 bases are TGTGCCAGCAGCAGACCCCCCGGGAACTATGGCTACACCTTC. Translating gives CASSRPPGNYGYTF.

V and J are TRBV20-1 and TRBJ1-4; D perhaps matches TRBD1 (5 bases). Trimming stripped 3 bases from V and 1 base from J, with 9 bases between. The CDR3 runs to 14 residues. Germline CDR1 DFQATT, CDR2 SNEGSKA (reference sequence). The CDR3 DNA is TGCAGTGCTAGTCCGGGGGAAACTAATGAAAAACTGTTTTTT. It specifies CSASPGETNEKLFF.

This clone was seen a few times. The V and J genes are TRBV28 and TRBJ1-3, with unresolved D. V shed 10 bases and J shed 0 bases, with 13 bases lying between them. This CDR3 has 14 amino acids. Germline CDR1 and CDR2: MDHEN and SYDVKM. In DNA, the CDR3 is TGTGCCACCGACCGCGGAAGCTCTGGAAACACCATATATTTT. It specifies CATDRGSSGNTIYF.

This clone has just one count. J is TRBJ2-7 and V is TRBV6-6; D is uncertain. Trimming took 3 bases from V and 3 from J, leaving 9 bases between them. This CDR3 contains 13 residues. Germline V CDR1 and CDR2: MNHNY, SVGAGI (reference sequence). In DNA, the CDR3 is TGTGCCAGCAGTTATAGTGATTTCTACGAGCAGTACTTC. The encoded protein is CASSYSDFYEQYF.

The chain combines TRBV5-4 with TRBJ2-7; a weak D match, TRBD2 (5 bases). The germline gives CDR1 SGHNT, CDR2 YYREEE (reference sequence). The CDR3 is 18 residues long. Trimming removed 4 bases from V and 7 bases from J, with 30 bases in between. The CDR3 DNA is TGTGCCAGCAGCCGCGATGCTAGCAGGTTCGGGCGGCGACGGGAGCAGTACTTC. This sequence encodes CASSRDASRFGRRREQYF.

The chain combines TRBV7-8 with TRBJ2-7, with a weak D call TRBD1 (5 bases). V dropped 7 bases and J dropped 6 bases, with 22 bases sitting between them. The germline CDR1 and CDR2 sequences are SGHVS and FQNEAQ. This CDR3 is 15 amino acids long. The CDR3 sequence: CASKTGHTYSREQYF. For the CDR3, the DNA is TGTGCCAGCAAGACCGGACATACCTACTCCCGCGAGCAGTACTTC.

The chain employs TRBV2 and TRBJ1-2; tentatively, D is TRBD1 (5 bases). Germline V gene sequence: CDR1 SNHLY, CDR2 FYNNEI. The CDR3 covers 14 residues. Trimming removed 0 bases from V and 6 bases from J, with 11 bases in between. The CDR3 here is CASSEAGAPNGYTF. The CDR3 nucleotides read TGTGCCAGCAGTGAAGCTGGGGCGCCCAATGGCTACACCTTC.

This clone was seen just once. The chain carries TRBV9 and TRBJ2-7; 12 positions match TRBD2. The CDR3 extends over 13 amino acids. Trimming cost V 4 bases and J 6 bases; bases outside gene matches: 2. Germline CDR1 and CDR2: SGDLS and YYNGEE. Written as DNA, the CDR3 is TGTGCCAGCAGCACGACTAGCGGGAGCGAGCAGTACTTC. It translates to CASSTTSGSEQYF. The entire variable domain, with the rest obtained from reference TRBV9 and TRBJ2-7, is as follows: DSGVTQTPKHLITATGQRVTLRCSPRSGDLSVYWYQQSLDQGLQFLIQYYNGEERAKGNILERFSAQQFPDLHSELNLSSLELGDSALYFCASSTTSGSEQYFGPGTRLTVT.

The rearrangement joins TRBV7-3 to TRBJ2-3, with 8 bases that match TRBD2. The V gene's germline CDR1 is SGHTA and CDR2 FQGTGA. The CDR3 loop spans 13 amino acids. The junction had 0 bases not matched to a gene; V was cut back by 2 bases and J by 5 bases. CDR3 nucleotide sequence: TGTGCCAGCAGCTTACGGGAGGGAGATACGCAGTATTTT. Protein product: CASSLREGDTQYF.

The gene calls are TRBV28 and TRBJ1-1; possibly TRBD1 for D (5 bases). Trimming left V 5 bases short and J 1 base short, with 14 bases between. In germline, CDR1 is MDHEN, CDR2 SYDVKM. The CDR3 has 15 amino acids. This chain's CDR3 is CASSTSGTSNTEAFF. The DNA of the CDR3 is TGTGCCAGCAGTACCTCCGGGACTTCGAACACTGAAGCTTTCTTT. The full variable domain, completed using reference TRBV28 and TRBJ1-1, is DVKVTQSSRYLVKRTGEKVFLECVQDMDHENMFWYRQDPGLGLRLIYFSYDVKMKEKGDIPEGYSVSREKKERFSLILESASTNQTSMYLCASSTSGTSNTEAFFGQGTRLTVV.

V and J are TRBV9 and TRBJ2-7; 9 nucleotides align to TRBD2. This CDR3 comprises 15 residues. V lost 0 bases to trimming and J lost 0 bases; unmatched junction nucleotides: 1. Germline assignment: CDR1 SGDLS and CDR2 YYNGEE. The CDR3 reads CASSVASGASYEQYF. The CDR3 coding sequence is TGTGCCAGCAGCGTAGCTAGCGGGGCCTCCTACGAGCAGTACTTC.

The chain joins TRBV24-1 to TRBJ1-1; 7 bases match TRBD1. The germline V gene has CDR1 KGHDR and CDR2 SFDVKD. The V and J ends lost 2 bases and 3 bases, in that order; junction bases with no gene match: 11. CDR3 length: 17 amino acids. CDR3 nucleotides: TGTGCCACCAGTGATTCCAGACAGGGCGAGGCTTACACTGAAGCTTTCTTT. This gives the protein CATSDSRQGEAYTEAFF.

The CDR3 sequence is CASSPWTGETQYF. In DNA form, the CDR3 reads TGTGCCAGCAGCCCCTGGACAGGGGAGACCCAGTACTTC. The chain joins TRBV12-3 or TRBV12-4 to TRBJ2-5; 8 bases agree with TRBD1. V trimming: 6 bases; J trimming: 5 bases; junction bases outside the gene matches: 5. CDR3 length: 13 residues.

The chain joins TRBV5-1 to TRBJ1-3, with D uncertain. Germline V CDR1 and CDR2: SGHRS, YFSETQ. This CDR3 has 15 residues. Trimming took 0 bases from V and 1 from J, leaving 8 bases between them. Here the CDR3 DNA reads TGCGCCAGCAGCTTGGACAGCAAATCTGGAAACACCATATATTTT. This translates into CASSLDSKSGNTIYF.

The V and J genes are TRBV27 and TRBJ2-1; no clear D gene. Germline V gene lookup returns CDR1 MNHEY and CDR2 SMNVEV (reference sequence). This CDR3 spans 14 amino acids. Trimming cost V 6 bases and J 2 bases, with 11 bases left between them. The CDR3 sequence: CASSKRFPYNEQFF. CDR3 sequence (DNA): TGTGCCAGCAGCAAGAGGTTCCCCTACAATGAGCAGTTCTTC.